These T cell receptor beta chains were read from a single sample in a study of blood T cell repertoires in COVID-19. The method was immunoSEQ multiplex PCR; TCRdb's version includes in-frame clones alone and lacks a portion of them. The sample shows roughly 340,000 clones, about nine tenths of them seen only once. The sequenced sample was peripheral blood. The receptors stem from a woman aged 70-85 years with COVID-19, enrolled during active disease. Each CDR3 is given with its conserved first and last residue. The D gene is left open where the match is weak. Rows may omit the clone size; those that give it use once, few, many or a size class.

NA,TRBV24-1,TRBJ1-5,NA,TGTGCCACCAGTGACGGACTGGGACAGCCCCAGCATTTT,CATSDGLGQPQHF
TRBD1,TRBV4-3,TRBJ1-1,NA,TGCGCCAGCAGCCAGATAGACAGGGACACTGAAGCTTTCTTT,CASSQIDRDTEAFF
NA,TRBV24-1,TRBJ1-5,once,TGTGCCACCAGTGACTGGAGGTCCCAGCATTTT,CATSDWRSQHF
NA,TRBV5-4,TRBJ2-5,once,TGTGCCAGCAGCTTGGATCCCACGGAGGAGACCCAGTACTTC,CASSLDPTEETQYF
NA,TRBV12-3/TRBV12-4,TRBJ1-2,NA,TGTGCCAGCAGTTTAGGCGGTTCTTATGGCTACACCTTC,CASSLGGSYGYTF
TRBD1,TRBV27,TRBJ1-6,NA,TGTGCCAGCAGTCTGAGGGAACAGGGGACAGGGCCCTCACCCCTCCACTTT,CASSLREQGTGPSPLHF
NA,TRBV10-2,TRBJ2-6,NA,TGCGCCACCAGAGGGGGGGGTCCCTCTGGGGCCAACGTCCTGACTTTC,CATRGGGPSGANVLTF
NA,TRBV11-2,TRBJ2-7,NA,TGTGCCAGCAGCTCCAGCGGCCAGGCCTCCTACGAGCAGTACTTC,CASSSSGQASYEQYF
NA,TRBV6-5,TRBJ1-1,NA,TGTGCCAGCAGAACGACAGTGAACACTGAAGCTTTCTTT,CASRTTVNTEAFF
TRBD1,TRBV28,TRBJ1-1,NA,TGTGCCAGCAGTCAACAGGGGGCGGGCACTGAAGCTTTCTTT,CASSQQGAGTEAFF
NA,TRBV11-2,TRBJ1-4,NA,TGTGCCAGCAGCTTAGACGGTCGGGGGAGTGAAAAACTGTTTTTT,CASSLDGRGSEKLFF